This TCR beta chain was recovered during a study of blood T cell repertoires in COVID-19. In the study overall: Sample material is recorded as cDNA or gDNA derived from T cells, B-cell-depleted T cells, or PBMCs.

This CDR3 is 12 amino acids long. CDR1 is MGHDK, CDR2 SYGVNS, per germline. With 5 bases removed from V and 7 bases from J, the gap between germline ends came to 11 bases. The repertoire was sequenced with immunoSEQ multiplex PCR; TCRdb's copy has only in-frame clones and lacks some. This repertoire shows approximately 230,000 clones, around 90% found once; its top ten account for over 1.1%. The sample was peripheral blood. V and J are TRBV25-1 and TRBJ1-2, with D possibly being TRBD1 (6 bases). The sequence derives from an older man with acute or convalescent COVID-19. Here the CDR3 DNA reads TGTGCCAGCAGTTTCAACAGGGTTGGCTACACCTTC. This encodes CASSFNRVGYTF.